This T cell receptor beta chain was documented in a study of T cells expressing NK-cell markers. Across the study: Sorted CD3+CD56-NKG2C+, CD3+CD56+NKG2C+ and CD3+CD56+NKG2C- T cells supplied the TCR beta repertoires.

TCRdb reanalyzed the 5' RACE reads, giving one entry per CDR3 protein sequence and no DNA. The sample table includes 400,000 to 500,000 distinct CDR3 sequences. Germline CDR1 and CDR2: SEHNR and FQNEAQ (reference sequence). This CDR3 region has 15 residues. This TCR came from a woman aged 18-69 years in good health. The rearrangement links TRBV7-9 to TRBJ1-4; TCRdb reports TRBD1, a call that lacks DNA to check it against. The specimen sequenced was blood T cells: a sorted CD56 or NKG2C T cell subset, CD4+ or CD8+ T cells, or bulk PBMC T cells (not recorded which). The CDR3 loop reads CASSLNTGTNEKLFF.